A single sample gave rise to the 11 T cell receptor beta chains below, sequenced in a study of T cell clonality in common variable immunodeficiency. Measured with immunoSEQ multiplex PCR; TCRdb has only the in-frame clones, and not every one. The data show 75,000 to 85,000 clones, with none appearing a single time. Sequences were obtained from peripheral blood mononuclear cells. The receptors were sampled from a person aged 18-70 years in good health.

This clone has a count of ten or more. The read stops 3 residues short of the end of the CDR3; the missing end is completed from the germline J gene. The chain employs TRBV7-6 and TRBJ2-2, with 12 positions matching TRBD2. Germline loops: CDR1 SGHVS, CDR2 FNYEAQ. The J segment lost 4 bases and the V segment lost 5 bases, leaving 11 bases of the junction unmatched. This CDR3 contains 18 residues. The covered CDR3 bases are TGTGCCAGCAGCCCAGTCCCCGGGACTAGCGGGTTCACCGGGGAG. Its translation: CASSPVPGTSGFTGE. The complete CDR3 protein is CASSPVPGTSGFTGELFF.

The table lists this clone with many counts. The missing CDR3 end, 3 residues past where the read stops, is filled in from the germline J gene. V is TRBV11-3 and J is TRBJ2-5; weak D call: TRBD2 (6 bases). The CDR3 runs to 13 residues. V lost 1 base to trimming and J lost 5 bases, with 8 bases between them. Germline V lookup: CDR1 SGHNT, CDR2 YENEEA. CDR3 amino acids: CASSLAGGETQYF. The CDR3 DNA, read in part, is TGTGCCAGCAGCTTAGCTGGGGGGGAGACC.

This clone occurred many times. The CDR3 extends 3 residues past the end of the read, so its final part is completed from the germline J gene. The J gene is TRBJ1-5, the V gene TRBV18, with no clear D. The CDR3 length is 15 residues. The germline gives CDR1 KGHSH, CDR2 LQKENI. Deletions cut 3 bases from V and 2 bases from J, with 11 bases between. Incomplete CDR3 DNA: TGTGCCAGCTCACCGGGCAGCATGGGCAATCAGCCC. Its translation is CASSPGSMGNQP. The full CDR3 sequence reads CASSPGSMGNQPQHF. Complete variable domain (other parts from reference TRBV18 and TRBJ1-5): NAGVMQNPRHLVRRRGQEARLRCSPMKGHSHVYWYRQLPEEGLKFMVYLQKENIIDESGMPKERFSAEFPKEGPSILRIQQVVRGDSAAYFCASSPGSMGNQPQHFGDGTRLSIL.

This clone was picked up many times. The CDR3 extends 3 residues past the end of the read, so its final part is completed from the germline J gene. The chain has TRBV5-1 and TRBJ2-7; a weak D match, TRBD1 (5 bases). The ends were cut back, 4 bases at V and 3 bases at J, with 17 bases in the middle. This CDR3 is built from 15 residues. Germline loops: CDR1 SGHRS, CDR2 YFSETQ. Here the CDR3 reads CASSPMTDTYYEQYF. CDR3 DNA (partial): TGCGCCAGCAGCCCAATGACAGACACATACTACGAG.

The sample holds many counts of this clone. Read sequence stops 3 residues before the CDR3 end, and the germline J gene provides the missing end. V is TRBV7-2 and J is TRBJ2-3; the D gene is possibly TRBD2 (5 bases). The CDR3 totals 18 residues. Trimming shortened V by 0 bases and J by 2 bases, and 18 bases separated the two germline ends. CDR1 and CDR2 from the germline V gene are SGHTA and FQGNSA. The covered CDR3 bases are TGTGCCAGCAGCTTAGCGCGGGCTAGAGGAAGCTTCACAGATACG. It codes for CASSLARARGSFTDT. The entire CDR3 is CASSLARARGSFTDTQYF.

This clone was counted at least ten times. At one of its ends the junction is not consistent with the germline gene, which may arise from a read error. CDR3 region: CASSQDSRGGYGYTF. The CDR3 DNA, read in part, is TGCGCCAGCAGCCAAGATTCAAGGGGGGGCTATGGC. J is TRBJ1-2 and V is TRBV4-2, with a possible D match to TRBD1 (6 bases). From the germline J gene comes the end of the CDR3, since the read stops 3 residues before it. Germline V CDR1 and CDR2: LGHNA, YNFKEQ. This CDR3 has 15 residues.

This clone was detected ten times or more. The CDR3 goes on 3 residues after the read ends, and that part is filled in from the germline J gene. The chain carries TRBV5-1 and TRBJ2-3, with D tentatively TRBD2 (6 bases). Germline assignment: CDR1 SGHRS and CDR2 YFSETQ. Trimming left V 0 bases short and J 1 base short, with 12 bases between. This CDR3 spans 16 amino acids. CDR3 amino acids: CASSLAMGGGTDTQYF. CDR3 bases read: TGCGCCAGCAGCTTGGCCATGGGGGGTGGCACAGATACG.

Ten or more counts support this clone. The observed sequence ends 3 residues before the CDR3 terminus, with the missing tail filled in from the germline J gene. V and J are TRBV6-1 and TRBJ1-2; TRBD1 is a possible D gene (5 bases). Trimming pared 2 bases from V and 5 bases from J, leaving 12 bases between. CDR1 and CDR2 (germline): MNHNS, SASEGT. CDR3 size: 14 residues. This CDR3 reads CASSETWGTYGYTF. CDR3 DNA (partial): TGTGCCAGCAGTGAAACATGGGGGACTTATGGC.

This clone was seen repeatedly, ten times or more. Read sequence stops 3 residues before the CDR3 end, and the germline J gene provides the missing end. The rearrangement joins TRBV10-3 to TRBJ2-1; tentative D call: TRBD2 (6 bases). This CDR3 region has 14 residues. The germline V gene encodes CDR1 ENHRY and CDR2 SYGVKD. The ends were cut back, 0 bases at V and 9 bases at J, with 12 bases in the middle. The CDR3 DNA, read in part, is TGTGCCATCAGTGAGTCGAAGCCGGGGGTTGAG. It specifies CAISESKPGVE. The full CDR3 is CAISESKPGVEQFF.

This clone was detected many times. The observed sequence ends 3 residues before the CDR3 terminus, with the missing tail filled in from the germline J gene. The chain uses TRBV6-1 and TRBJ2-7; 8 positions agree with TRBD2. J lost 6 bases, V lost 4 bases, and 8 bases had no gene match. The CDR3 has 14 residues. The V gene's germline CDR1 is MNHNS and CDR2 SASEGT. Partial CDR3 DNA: TGTGCCAGCAGTGCACAGCCGGGGGGGGCCGAG. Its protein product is CASSAQPGGAE. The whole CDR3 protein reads CASSAQPGGAEQYF.

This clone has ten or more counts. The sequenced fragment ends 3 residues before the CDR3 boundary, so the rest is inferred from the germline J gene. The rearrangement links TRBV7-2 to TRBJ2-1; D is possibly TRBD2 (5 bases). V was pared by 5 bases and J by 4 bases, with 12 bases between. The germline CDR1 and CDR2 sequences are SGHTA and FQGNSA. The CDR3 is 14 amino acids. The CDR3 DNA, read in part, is TGTGCCAGCAGCCCCCGAAGCGGTTACAATGAG. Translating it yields CASSPRSGYNE. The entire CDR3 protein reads CASSPRSGYNEQFF.